Listed below are T cell receptor beta chains from one sample, sequenced in a study of CD8 T cells in ankylosing spondylitis. TCRdb used MiXCR to reprocess the 5' RACE reads, holding one entry per CDR3 protein. This table has about 42,000 distinct CDR3 sequences, around 3.8% appearing once. Specimen: blood, either unsorted or a sorted T cell fraction (not recorded which). Receptors originate from a female donor with ankylosing spondylitis or in good health (not recorded which). CDR3s include the opening cysteine and the closing phenylalanine or tryptophan. The D gene is left open where the match is weak. Expanded clones are given a class, and other clones once, few, many or no size at all.

abundance,v_gene,j_gene,d_gene,CDR3nt,CDR3aa
many,TRBV9,TRBJ1-1,.,TGTGCCAGCAGCCTTGGGTGGGGGGCTATAGGAGGTTGGGACACTGAAGCTTTCTTT,CASSLGWGAIGGWDTEAFF
many,TRBV9,TRBJ1-2,TRBD1,TGTGCCAGCAGCGTCCGACAGGGCCCGTTCACCTGGGGCTACACCTTC,CASSVRQGPFTWGYTF
many,TRBV9,TRBJ2-3,.,TGTGCCAGCAGCGTGCTCCAGGGGGGACCCACAGATACGCAGTATTTT,CASSVLQGGPTDTQYF
many,TRBV9,TRBJ2-1,TRBD2,TGTGCCAGCAGCGTAGGGCTAGCGGGGGGTAGCTCCTACAATGAGCAGTTCTTC,CASSVGLAGGSSYNEQFF
many,TRBV9,TRBJ1-3,.,TGTGCCAGCAGCCGGACAACTGGAAACACCATATATTTT,CASSRTTGNTIYF
few,TRBV9,TRBJ1-4,.,TGTGCCAGCAGCGCCCGCGGAGGTGGAGGGGTCGTTGAAAAACTGTTTTTT,CASSARGGGGVVEKLFF
many,TRBV9,TRBJ1-3,.,TGTGCCAGCAGCCCGAGCTGGGCTGGAAACACCATATATTTT,CASSPSWAGNTIYF
many,TRBV9,TRBJ2-3,.,TGTGCCAGCAGCGTAGGGGCTAGCGCCTATAGCACAGATACGCAGTATTTT,CASSVGASAYSTDTQYF
.,TRBV9,TRBJ1-1,TRBD1,TGTGCCAGCAACCGGGACAGGGAGTCGACTGAAGCTTTCTTT,CASNRDRESTEAFF
many,TRBV9,TRBJ2-1,.,TGTGCCAGCAGCGTAGAGGCTCAAACTGAGCAGTTCTTC,CASSVEAQTEQFF
many,TRBV9,TRBJ2-1,.,TGTGCCAGCAGCGTATCCCAGAGCTCCTACAATGAGCAGTTCTTC,CASSVSQSSYNEQFF
many,TRBV9,TRBJ2-7,TRBD2,TGTGCCAGCAGCCCAAGAGGGGAGACTAGCGCCTTCGAGCAGTACTTC,CASSPRGETSAFEQYF
many,TRBV9,TRBJ2-2,TRBD2,TGTGCCAGCAGTAAAGGCGGGGGGCGGTACACCGGGGAGCTGTTTTTT,CASSKGGGRYTGELFF
many,TRBV9,TRBJ1-4,.,TGTGCCAGCAGCGTAGCCGGTTTGGATTCGGAACTGTTTTTT,CASSVAGLDSELFF
many,TRBV9,TRBJ2-3,.,TGTGCCAGCAGCAGGGGACGCACAGATACGCAGTATTTT,CASSRGRTDTQYF
many,TRBV9,TRBJ1-2,.,TGTGCCAGCAGCGTCGGAACAGGTGAAAACTATGGCTACACCTTC,CASSVGTGENYGYTF
many,TRBV9,TRBJ2-1,.,TGTGCCAGCAGCGGGAGCGGGCGGGGCGATGAGCAGTTCTTC,CASSGSGRGDEQFF
many,TRBV9,TRBJ1-5,.,TGTGCCAGCAGTGAGGGGACCCAGGGTTTCGGTCAGCCCCAGCATTTT,CASSEGTQGFGQPQHF
many,TRBV9,TRBJ2-7,TRBD1,TGTGCCAGCAGCCCCGAGGCAGGGGGCGGTGAGCAGTACTTC,CASSPEAGGGEQYF
.,TRBV9,TRBJ2-3,.,TGTGCCAGCAGCCCAAGGGGGGATACGCAGTATTTT,CASSPRGDTQYF
many,TRBV9,TRBJ1-2,.,TGTGCCAGCAGCGTAGGTCTCATGGGAACTAACTATGGCTACACCTTC,CASSVGLMGTNYGYTF
.,TRBV9,TRBJ1-1,.,TGTGCCAACAGCGTAGCAGGTCCGAACACTGAAGCTTTCTTT,CANSVAGPNTEAFF
many,TRBV9,TRBJ2-1,.,TGTGCCAGCAGCGTAGTCCCCAGCTCCTACAATGAGCAGTTCTTC,CASSVVPSSYNEQFF
many,TRBV9,TRBJ2-1,.,TGTGCCAGCAGCCAAGGATCAAGGGGATCCTACAATGAGCAGTTCTTC,CASSQGSRGSYNEQFF
many,TRBV9,TRBJ1-2,TRBD1,TGTGCCAGCAGCGGGGGACAGGGGTATGGCTACACCTTC,CASSGGQGYGYTF
many,TRBV9,TRBJ2-7,.,TGTGCCAGCAGCGTAGAGGGGTACGAGCAGTACTTC,CASSVEGYEQYF
many,TRBV9,TRBJ2-1,TRBD2,TGTGCCAGCAGCGTAGGACTAGCGGGTGCGGACAATGAGCAGTTCTTC,CASSVGLAGADNEQFF
many,TRBV9,TRBJ1-2,TRBD1,TGTGCCAGCAGCGTAGAGGGACAGGGTAGGAGTGGCTACACCTTC,CASSVEGQGRSGYTF
many,TRBV9,TRBJ2-1,TRBD2,TGTGCCAGCAGCGGCGCGGCGGGAGGGCCTTCCTACAATGAGCAGTTCTTC,CASSGAAGGPSYNEQFF
many,TRBV9,TRBJ2-3,.,TGTGCCAGCAGCGTAGCGTCAGGGGACCTTCCCGGAGATACGCAGTATTTT,CASSVASGDLPGDTQYF
many,TRBV9,TRBJ2-1,.,TGTGCCAGCAGCGCCCTAGGGGTCTGGTCCTACAATGAGCAGTTCTTC,CASSALGVWSYNEQFF
.,TRBV9,TRBJ1-2,.,TGTGCCAGCGACTGGGTGGATGGCTACACCTTC,CASDWVDGYTF